This T cell receptor (beta chain) was profiled in a study of STAT5B mutations in CD4+ large granular lymphocyte leukemia. Whole-study findings and limits: 25% of private leukemic clonotypes occurred rarely in other patients' non-leukemic repertoires.

This clone has only a few counts. Its antigen is unknown. Clones were read by immunoSEQ multiplex PCR, and TCRdb kept only the in-frame ones, dropping some. This table has 20,000 to 25,000 clones, over 80% appearing once. This receptor was identified in a human donor in good health. Specimen: CD4+ T cells from blood buffy coats.

This CDR3 reads CASSLEGGTNEKLFF. Here the CDR3 DNA reads TGTGCCAGCAGCTTAGAGGGGGGAACTAATGAAAAACTGTTTTTT. V usage is TRBV7-9 and J usage is TRBJ1-4, with D tentatively TRBD1 (6 bases). The CDR3 runs 15 residues. Germline lookup yields CDR1 SEHNR and CDR2 FQNEAQ (reference sequence). V was cut by 1 base and J by 1 base, with 7 bases left in between.